The clone carrying this T cell receptor (beta chain) has only a few counts. This sample was included in a study of blood T cell repertoires in COVID-19. The CDR3 sequence is 16 residues long. V was trimmed by 1 base and J by 4 bases, leaving 16 bases between them. In germline, CDR1 is MGHRA, CDR2 YSYEKL. Method: immunoSEQ multiplex PCR; TCRdb's copy keeps in-frame clones and lacks some. Of about 120,000 clones in the sample, approximately 80% were seen once. The receptor was derived from an elderly woman with acute or convalescent COVID-19. The chain is built from TRBV4-1 and TRBJ1-1, with D perhaps TRBD1 (5 bases). Sequencing input: peripheral blood. CDR3 residues: CASSQASGGAGTEAFF. The CDR3 nucleotides read TGCGCCAGCAGCCAAGCTAGTGGGGGAGCGGGCACTGAAGCTTTCTTT.